A selection of T cell receptor beta chains follows, all from one sample in a study of shared clonotypes between healthy human individuals. Clones were read by immunoSEQ multiplex PCR, and TCRdb kept only the in-frame ones, dropping some. The sample carries roughly 1.5 million clones, under 99% recorded once. Material: naive CD4+ T cells sorted from blood. Receptors were obtained from a man younger than 40 in good health. CDR3s include the opening cysteine and the closing phenylalanine or tryptophan.

J gene: TRBJ2-7; V gene: TRBV4-2; CDR3 protein: CASSQVVLAGGQHSYEQYF
J gene: TRBJ1-2; V gene: TRBV6-5; CDR3 protein: CASSSRESYGYTF
J gene: TRBJ1-1; V gene: TRBV5-6; CDR3 protein: CASSWRGQLNTEAFF
J gene: TRBJ2-2; V gene: TRBV28; CDR3 protein: CASNSSPTGELFF
J gene: TRBJ2-6; V gene: TRBV7-9; CDR3 protein: CASSLGRGAFSGANVLTF
J gene: TRBJ2-1; V gene: TRBV7-3; CDR3 protein: CASSLTGLARADSSYNEQFF
J gene: TRBJ2-7; V gene: TRBV28; CDR3 protein: CASRRDSLGSRVQAYEQYF
J gene: TRBJ2-2; V gene: TRBV19; CDR3 protein: CASSGMFGELFF
J gene: TRBJ1-2; V gene: TRBV10-3; CDR3 protein: CAITYTGVGAQKEKNPGYTF
J gene: TRBJ2-5; V gene: TRBV19; CDR3 protein: CASSEGRETQYF
J gene: TRBJ2-2; V gene: TRBV5-1; CDR3 protein: CASSPTSDQFWAGELFF
J gene: TRBJ1-2; V gene: TRBV10-3; CDR3 protein: CAISDPGTVSNYGYTF
J gene: TRBJ2-1; V gene: TRBV10-3; CDR3 protein: CAISGLAGDEQFF
J gene: TRBJ2-7; V gene: TRBV7-6; CDR3 protein: CASSLSWSYEQYF
J gene: TRBJ1-2; V gene: TRBV7-9; CDR3 protein: CASSPPDRVIYGYTF
J gene: TRBJ1-2; V gene: TRBV5-5; CDR3 protein: CASSLLGGYTF
J gene: TRBJ2-1; V gene: TRBV6-4; CDR3 protein: CASSDSLASSYNEQFF
J gene: TRBJ2-2; V gene: TRBV5-4; CDR3 protein: CASSLVGTGELFF
J gene: TRBJ2-1; V gene: TRBV6-4; CDR3 protein: CASGHNGEQFF
J gene: TRBJ1-2; V gene: TRBV6-5; CDR3 protein: CASSLSRQALNGYTF
J gene: TRBJ2-7; V gene: TRBV7-2; CDR3 protein: CASSSPNTYEQYF
J gene: TRBJ2-1; V gene: TRBV11-3; CDR3 protein: CASSWGGVGYNEQFF
J gene: TRBJ2-5; V gene: TRBV5-1; CDR3 protein: CASSLGGLAGEETQYF
J gene: TRBJ2-2; V gene: TRBV28; CDR3 protein: CASSFTSGPGGELFF
J gene: TRBJ1-2; V gene: TRBV19; CDR3 protein: CASSKMTGGPYGYTF
J gene: TRBJ1-5; V gene: TRBV6-1; CDR3 protein: CASSEGLGPPQHF
J gene: TRBJ2-5; V gene: TRBV5-1; CDR3 protein: CASSFGQETQYF
J gene: TRBJ2-1; V gene: TRBV19; CDR3 protein: CASSIHGSYNEQFF
J gene: TRBJ1-4; V gene: TRBV6-6; CDR3 protein: CASRGTAGDEKLFF
J gene: TRBJ2-1; V gene: TRBV15; CDR3 protein: CATSFLLAASYNEQFF
J gene: TRBJ2-7; V gene: TRBV9; CDR3 protein: CASSPRGASYEQYF
J gene: TRBJ2-7; V gene: TRBV12-5; CDR3 protein: CASGLAPTIGSNNEQYF
J gene: TRBJ2-7; V gene: TRBV13; CDR3 protein: CASSYKDRSSYEQYF
J gene: TRBJ2-3; V gene: TRBV29-1; CDR3 protein: CSVKQGNTQYF
J gene: TRBJ2-1; V gene: TRBV9; CDR3 protein: CASSPRTFGNEQFF
J gene: TRBJ1-2; V gene: TRBV27; CDR3 protein: CASGVGYGYTF
J gene: TRBJ1-5; V gene: TRBV7-6; CDR3 protein: CASSRGGSNQPQHF
J gene: TRBJ1-2; V gene: TRBV2; CDR3 protein: CATGNYGYTF
J gene: TRBJ1-2; V gene: TRBV9; CDR3 protein: CASSVISGAQSYTF